The entry below gives a single T cell receptor beta chain sequence along with its context. Germline CDR1 reads SGHVS; CDR2 reads FQNEAQ. The CDR3 has 15 amino acids. Germline trimming cut 5 bases from V and 5 bases from J; bases unmatched to any gene: 8. Assay used: immunoSEQ multiplex PCR; TCRdb lists only in-frame clones, some missing. The sample includes about 660,000 clones, 70% to 90% of them seen just once. The source of the sample is a study of shared T cell receptors in the human thymus. The sample was also linked to a second study, of human thymus T cells. That study adds: The sample donors, healthy Finnish infants, were having corrective surgery for congenital heart defects. Resections obtained during corrective heart surgery supplied the thymus tissue. Use of V and J genes seemed skewed within the thymic and blood repertoires. Highly overlapping thymic repertoires among unrelated individuals were reported in related research.

Sequencing was done on a sample of thymocytes. The gene calls are TRBV7-8 and TRBJ1-4, with 7 positions matching TRBD1. The clonotype originates from a boy in the first two years of life with a congenital heart defect. CDR3 sequence reads: CASSPARQGNEKLFF. CDR3 DNA: TGTGCCAGCAGCCCCGCTAGACAGGGCAATGAAAAACTGTTTTTT.